This is a list of T cell receptor beta chains from one sample in a study of tumor and adjacent non-tumor tissue in lung cancer. TCRdb passed the multiplex PCR reads through MiXCR, listing each CDR3 protein once. The top ten clones hold more than 25% of a sample with 90,000 to 100,000 distinct CDR3 sequences, 75% to 90% of them seen once. The sequenced material came from distant non-tumor lung tissue. These receptor sequences come from a man aged 55 to 70 with small cell lung cancer. The CDR3 runs from the conserved cysteine through the conserved F or W. The D gene is left open where the match is weak. Size is omitted from some rows. Given values are once, few, many or a class for expanded clones.

cdr3_nt cdr3_aa j_call clone_size v_call d_call
TGTGCCAGCTGTTTGCTAGCGGGAAACGCTGAGCAGTTCTTC CASCLLAGNAEQFF TRBJ2-1 - TRBV12-3/TRBV12-4 TRBD2
TGCAGTGCTAGAGATCCCTCGAGGGACAGTCGACTAAACACTGAAGCTTTCTTT CSARDPSRDSRLNTEAFF TRBJ1-1 few TRBV20-1 TRBD1
TGTGCCAGCAGTTCCCGACAGGGAGTGATTAACAATCAGCCCCAGCATTTT CASSSRQGVINNQPQHF TRBJ1-5 - TRBV6-6 TRBD1
TGTGCCAGCGGTTCAGCCGGAGGAAACACCATATATTTT CASGSAGGNTIYF TRBJ1-3 many TRBV12-3/TRBV12-4 -
TGTGCCAACAGCTTGGCCTCCGGGACACCGAACTCTGAAGCTTTCTTT CANSLASGTPNSEAFF TRBJ1-1 - TRBV5-6 -
TGCAATGCAATGACGGCGGGTTTAGATCAGCCCCAGCATTTT CNAMTAGLDQPQHF TRBJ1-5 - TRBV20-1 -
TGCAGTGCTAGAGTCCGGGCGCGGCCGGGTCCGAGTAGCACAGATACGCAGTATTTT CSARVRARPGPSSTDTQYF TRBJ2-3 few TRBV20-1 -
TGTGCCATCAGTGAGTCACCCTTGAACTATGGCTACACCTTC CAISESPLNYGYTF TRBJ1-2 many TRBV10-3 -
TGTGCTAGTGTCCCTATAGCGGCTTTCAATGAGCAGTACTTC CASVPIAAFNEQYF TRBJ2-7 once TRBV12-5 -
TGCGCCAGCAGCCCCGAGGAGGCTTTGAATACTGAAGCTCTCTTT CASSPEEALNTEALF TRBJ1-1 - TRBV5-1 -
TGTGCCAGCGGTTATAGCGGGAGGGACACCGGGGAACTGTTTTTT CASGYSGRDTGELFF TRBJ2-2 once TRBV6-6 TRBD2
TGTGCCAGCAGTACCCACCGGGGACAGGGTAGCACCGAGGAGCTGTTTTTT CASSTHRGQGSTEELFF TRBJ2-2 - TRBV6-1 TRBD1
TGTGCCAGCAGCTTAGATAAATTACATGAGCAGTCTTTC CASSLDKLHEQSF TRBJ2-1 once TRBV11-2 -
TGTGCTAGCAACGCCCGGGACCGATCCATGAACACTGAAGCTTTCTTT CASNARDRSMNTEAFF TRBJ1-1 - TRBV7-9 -
TGCAGCGCGATGGGACAGGGAAGCTACGAGCGGTACTTC CSAMGQGSYERYF TRBJ2-7 - TRBV29-1 TRBD1
TGTGCCAGCAGTTACAGGGCACAAGCGGTCTGCAATGAGCAGTTCTTC CASSYRAQAVCNEQFF TRBJ2-1 - TRBV6-5 -
TGCGCCAGCAGCTTCGGGACGAGACAGACTTTCTCTGGGGCCAACGTCCTGACTTTC CASSFGTRQTFSGANVLTF TRBJ2-6 - TRBV5-1 -
TGCAGCGTTGAAGCCGGGACTAGCGGGGGCAATGAGCAGTTCTTC CSVEAGTSGGNEQFF TRBJ2-1 - TRBV29-1 TRBD2
TGTGACTGGAGTAAACAGGGGGGAGAGACGCAGTACTTC CDWSKQGGETQYF TRBJ2-5 - TRBV30 TRBD1
TGTGCCAGCAGTTACTCGGGGACTAGCGGTAACAATGAGCAGTTCTTC CASSYSGTSGNNEQFF TRBJ2-1 many TRBV6-5 TRBD2
TGCAGTGTTAGAGATATAGATCGGACCGGGGAACTGTTTTTT CSVRDIDRTGELFF TRBJ2-2 - TRBV20-1 -
TGCAGTACCGTCTCAGAGGAGAATCAGCCCCAGCATTTT CSTVSEENQPQHF TRBJ1-5 once TRBV20-1 -
TGTGGCAGTAGTGGACTAGCGCCGTACAATGAGCAGTTCTTC CGSSGLAPYNEQFF TRBJ2-1 - TRBV6-2/TRBV6-3 TRBD2
TGTGCCAGCAGCTTTATGCAAGAGAATAATGAGCTGTTCTTC CASSFMQENNELFF TRBJ2-1 - TRBV5-4 -
TGTGCCAGTGCCACCGGGAGTGCCCGATTACATAACCTGTTTTTT CASATGSARLHNLFF TRBJ2-2 - TRBV19 -
TGCGCCAGCAGCTTTAGTGGACAGAGATACGAGCAGTACTTC CASSFSGQRYEQYF TRBJ2-7 - TRBV5-1 -
TGTGCCAGCAGCTTAGCGGGGATTGGGGATACTGGCAACACCTTC CASSLAGIGDTGNTF TRBJ1-2 once TRBV7-8 -
TGTGCCAGTAGTTTCCCGAGTAGCGGGATCACAGATACGCGGTATTTT CASSFPSSGITDTRYF TRBJ2-3 - TRBV12-3/TRBV12-4 TRBD2
TGCAGTGCACCTAGGAGGGACAGAGGGTATGGCTATACCTTC CSAPRRDRGYGYTF TRBJ1-2 - TRBV20-1 TRBD1
TGTGCCAGCAACTTGGTGACAGCCCGGAGCTCCTACAATGAGCAGTTCTTC CASNLVTARSSYNEQFF TRBJ2-1 - TRBV11-2 -
TGTGCCAGTAGTCCGCGGGGTAGCGGGAGAGCTGGGGCCAACGTCCCGACTTTC CASSPRGSGRAGANVPTF TRBJ2-6 - TRBV12-3/TRBV12-4 TRBD2
TGCGGTTCTAAAATCGACTATGGCTACACCTTC CGSKIDYGYTF TRBJ1-2 - TRBV20-1 -
TGTGCCAACAGCCTCCCCACGACTGACACAGATACGCAGTATTTT CANSLPTTDTDTQYF TRBJ2-3 - TRBV7-9 -
TGCGCCAGCAGGGAGTTCGAGACCCATTACTTC CASREFETHYF TRBJ2-5 - TRBV5-1 -
TGCAGTGAAGCCCCGTTGCGGGGGTATTATAATGAGCAGTTCTTC CSEAPLRGYYNEQFF TRBJ2-1 few TRBV29-1 TRBD2
TGTGCTAGTGCCCACCAAGAGGATACGCGGTATTTT CASAHQEDTRYF TRBJ2-3 - TRBV12-5 -
TGCGCCGGCAGACCGGGACAGGGACATACACTGAGGGAGACCCAGTACTTC CAGRPGQGHTLRETQYF TRBJ2-5 - TRBV6-5 TRBD1
TGTGCCAGCAGCTCGACAGGGCAAGGATCATCCCTCCACTTT CASSSTGQGSSLHF TRBJ1-6 - TRBV12-3/TRBV12-4 TRBD1
TGCGCCAGCCGCACCGGGGCCAACGTCCTGACTTTC CASRTGANVLTF TRBJ2-6 - TRBV6-2/TRBV6-3 -
TGTGCCAGCAGTGACGTCAGCCAAGAGACCCAGTACTTC CASSDVSQETQYF TRBJ2-5 few TRBV2 -
TGTGCCAGCAGCCCTTCCGGGACAGGACCTTCTAGCTCCTATAATTCACCCCTCCACTTT CASSPSGTGPSSSYNSPLHF TRBJ1-6 medium-sized TRBV11-3 TRBD1
TGTGCCAGCAGCCACAGGGATATCTACAAGCAGTACTTC CASSHRDIYKQYF TRBJ2-7 - TRBV5-5 -
TGTGCCAGCAGCCCAGGACGAGGAGGGGCCAACGTCCTGACTTTC CASSPGRGGANVLTF TRBJ2-6 many TRBV7-9 -